The 4 T cell receptor beta chains reported below all come from one sample, sequenced in a study of T cells in Graves' hyperthyroidism and ophthalmopathy. Amplification targeted TCR beta CDR3 regions from RNA transcripts. TCR CDR3 regions were first amplified by RT-PCR with HTBI primers. Using its own MiXCR run on the multiplex PCR reads, TCRdb lists one record per CDR3 protein. Among some 250,000 distinct CDR3 sequences listed, 13% to 15% were seen once. The material sequenced was blood. The receptors come from a woman aged 40 to 50 with Graves' hyperthyroidism that later progressed to Graves' ophthalmopathy.

This clonotype was seen many times. A read error may account for a junction end that differs from germline. This rearrangement joins TRBV28 to TRBJ2-3; D is tentatively TRBD1 or TRBD2 (5 bases each). CDR1 and CDR2 (germline): MDHEN, SYDVKM. The CDR3 totals 16 residues. CDR3 in amino acids: CAAQGSGRGGTDTQYF. The CDR3 DNA is TGCGCCGCCCAGGGAAGCGGCAGAGGCGGCACAGATACGCAGTATTTT. Based on the CDR3 plus reference TRBV28 and TRBJ2-3, the full variable domain is DVKVTQSSRYLVKRTGEKVFLECVQDMDHENMFWYRQDPGLGLRLIYFSYDVKMKEKGDIPEGYSVSREKKERFSLILESASTNQTSMYLCAAQGSGRGGTDTQYFGPGTRLTVL.

The J gene is TRBJ2-2, the V gene TRBV29-1; D perhaps matches TRBD2 (6 bases). There are 14 residues in the CDR3. Germline CDR1 is SQVTM and CDR2 is ANQGSEA. The V and J ends lost 5 bases and 6 bases respectively, with 16 bases between them. The CDR3 spells CSVQPLRGPGELFF. CDR3 in DNA: TGCAGCGTTCAACCTTTGCGGGGCCCCGGGGAGCTGTTTTTT.

The chain recombines TRBV6-1 with TRBJ2-5; perhaps TRBD2 as D (6 bases). This CDR3 is built from 12 residues. Germline CDR1 and CDR2: MNHNS and SASEGT. V gave up 5 bases and J gave up 11 bases, with 15 bases separating them. DNA of the CDR3: TGTGCCAGCAGTCAAGGGACTCTGGGTCAGTACTTC. Its translation is CASSQGTLGQYF.

This clonotype was seen ten or more times. The V and J genes are TRBV6-1 and TRBJ2-1, with D possibly TRBD2 on 6 matching bases. Trimming shortened V by 6 bases and J by 5 bases, and 17 bases separated the two germline ends. Germline loops: CDR1 MNHNS, CDR2 SASEGT. The CDR3 consists of 15 residues. The CDR3 protein is CASSPLASDHNEQFF. The CDR3, as DNA: TGTGCCAGCAGCCCTCTAGCGTCCGATCACAATGAGCAGTTCTTC.